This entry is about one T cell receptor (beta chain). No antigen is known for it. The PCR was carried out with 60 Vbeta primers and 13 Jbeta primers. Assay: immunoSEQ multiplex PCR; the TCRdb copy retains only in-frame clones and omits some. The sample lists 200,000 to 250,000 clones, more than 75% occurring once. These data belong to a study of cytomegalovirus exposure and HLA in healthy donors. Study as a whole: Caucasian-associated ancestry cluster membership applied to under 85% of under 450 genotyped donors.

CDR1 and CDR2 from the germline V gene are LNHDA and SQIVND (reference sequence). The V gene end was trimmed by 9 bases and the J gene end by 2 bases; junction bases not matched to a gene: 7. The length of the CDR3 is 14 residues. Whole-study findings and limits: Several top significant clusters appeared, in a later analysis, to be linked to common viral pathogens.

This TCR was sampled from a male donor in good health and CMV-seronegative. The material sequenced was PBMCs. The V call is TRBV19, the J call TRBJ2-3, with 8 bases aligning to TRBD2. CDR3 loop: CASGGGQFTDTQYF. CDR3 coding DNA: TGTGCCAGCGGGGGGGGACAATTCACAGATACGCAGTATTTT.